This T cell receptor (beta chain) was profiled in a study of monozygotic twins with inflammatory bowel disease. cDNA was produced in eight separate reactions per sample. A 6-nucleotide sample barcode was carried by the UMIs, which template switching added. Reanalyzing the 5' RACE reads, TCRdb keeps one entry per CDR3 protein, without DNA. The listing contains more than 300,000 distinct CDR3 sequences. CDR3 length equals 16 residues. Germline V gene data show CDR1 as SQVTM and CDR2 as ANQGSEA. This receptor was identified in a human donor with ulcerative colitis or Crohn's disease, or a healthy co-twin of an affected twin (not recorded which). Sequenced input: blood. The V call is TRBV29-1, the J call TRBJ1-1; TCRdb lists TRBD1, though no DNA is available to test this call. CDR3 in amino acids: CSVEDRSRGRNTEAFF.